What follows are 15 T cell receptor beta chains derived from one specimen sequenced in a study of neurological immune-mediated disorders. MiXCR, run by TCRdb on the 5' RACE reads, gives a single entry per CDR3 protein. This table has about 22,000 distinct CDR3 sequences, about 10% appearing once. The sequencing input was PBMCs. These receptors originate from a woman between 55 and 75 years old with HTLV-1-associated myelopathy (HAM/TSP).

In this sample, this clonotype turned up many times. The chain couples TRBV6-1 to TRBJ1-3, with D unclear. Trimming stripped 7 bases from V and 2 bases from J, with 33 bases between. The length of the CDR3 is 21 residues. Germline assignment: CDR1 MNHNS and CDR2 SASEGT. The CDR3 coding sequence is TGTGCCAGCAATGTGACCCCGGTGGGAGCGAAGGGAACCAATACTGGAAACACCATATATTTT. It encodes CASNVTPVGAKGTNTGNTIYF.

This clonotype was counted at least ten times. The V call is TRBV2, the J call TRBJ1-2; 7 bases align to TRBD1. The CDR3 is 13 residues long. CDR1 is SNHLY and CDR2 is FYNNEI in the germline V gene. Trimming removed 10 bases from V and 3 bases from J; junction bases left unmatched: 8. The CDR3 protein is CATLQGGYYGYTF. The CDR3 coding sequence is TGTGCCACCCTCCAGGGGGGTTACTATGGCTACACCTTC.

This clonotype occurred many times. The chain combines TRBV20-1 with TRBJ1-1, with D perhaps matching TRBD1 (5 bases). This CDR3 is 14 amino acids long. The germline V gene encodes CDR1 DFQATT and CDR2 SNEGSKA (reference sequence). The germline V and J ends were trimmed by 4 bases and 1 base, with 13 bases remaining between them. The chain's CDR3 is CSAIPGPTNTEAFF. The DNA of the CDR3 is TGCAGTGCTATTCCGGGACCGACGAACACTGAAGCTTTCTTT.

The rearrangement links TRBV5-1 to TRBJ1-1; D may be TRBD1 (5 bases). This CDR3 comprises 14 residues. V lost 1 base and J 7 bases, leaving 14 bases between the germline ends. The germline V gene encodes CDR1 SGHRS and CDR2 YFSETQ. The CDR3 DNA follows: TGCGCCAGCAGCTTGTATGGGGCCCCGGTTGAAGCTTTCTTT. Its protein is CASSLYGAPVEAFF. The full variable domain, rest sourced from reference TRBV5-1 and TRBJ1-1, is KAGVTQTPRYLIKTRGQQVTLSCSPISGHRSVSWYQQTPGQGLQFLFEYFSETQRNKGNFPGRFSGRQFSNSRSEMNVSTLELGDSALYLCASSLYGAPVEAFFGQGTRLTVV.

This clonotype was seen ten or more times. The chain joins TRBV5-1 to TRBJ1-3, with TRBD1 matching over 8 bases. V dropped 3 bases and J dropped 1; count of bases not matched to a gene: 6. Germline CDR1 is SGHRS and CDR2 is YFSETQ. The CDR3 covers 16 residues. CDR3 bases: TGCGCCAGCAGCTGGGGACAGGCGGATTCTGGAAACACCATATATTTT. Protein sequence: CASSWGQADSGNTIYF. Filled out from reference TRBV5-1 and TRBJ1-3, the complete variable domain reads KAGVTQTPRYLIKTRGQQVTLSCSPISGHRSVSWYQQTPGQGLQFLFEYFSETQRNKGNFPGRFSGRQFSNSRSEMNVSTLELGDSALYLCASSWGQADSGNTIYFGEGSWLTVV.

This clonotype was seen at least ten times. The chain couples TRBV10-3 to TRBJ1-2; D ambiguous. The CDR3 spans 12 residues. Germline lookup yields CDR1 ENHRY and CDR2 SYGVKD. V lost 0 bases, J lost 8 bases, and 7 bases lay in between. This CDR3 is CAISESTAGYTF. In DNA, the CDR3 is TGTGCCATCAGTGAGTCTACAGCAGGCTACACCTTC.

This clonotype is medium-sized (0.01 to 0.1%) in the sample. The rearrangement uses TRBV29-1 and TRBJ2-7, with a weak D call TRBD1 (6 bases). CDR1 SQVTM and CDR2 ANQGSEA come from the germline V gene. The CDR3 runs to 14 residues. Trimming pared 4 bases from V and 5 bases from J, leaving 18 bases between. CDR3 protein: CSVAGGRGGDEQYF. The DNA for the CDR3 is TGCAGCGTTGCCGGTGGGAGAGGGGGAGACGAGCAGTACTTC.

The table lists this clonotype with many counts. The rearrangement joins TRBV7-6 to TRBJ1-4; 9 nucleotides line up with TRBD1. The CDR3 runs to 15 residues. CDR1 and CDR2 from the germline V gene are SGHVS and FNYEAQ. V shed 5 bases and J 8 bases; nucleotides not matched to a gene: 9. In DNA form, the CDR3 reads TGTGCCAGCAGCACCTCGGGGACAGGGTTCGAAAAACTGTTTTTT. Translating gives CASSTSGTGFEKLFF.

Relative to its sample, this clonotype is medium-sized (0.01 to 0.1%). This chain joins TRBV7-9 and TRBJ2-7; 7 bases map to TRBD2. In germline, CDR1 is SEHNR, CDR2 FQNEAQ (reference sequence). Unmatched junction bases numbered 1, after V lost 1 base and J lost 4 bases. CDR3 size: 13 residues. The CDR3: CASSLGGGYEQYF. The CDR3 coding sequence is TGTGCCAGCAGCTTAGGGGGGGGATACGAGCAGTACTTC.

The CDR3 nucleotides read TGTGCCAGCAGCCCAGCGGGACCCGAAGAGACCCAGTACTTC. This sequence encodes CASSPAGPEETQYF. V usage is TRBV7-6 and J usage is TRBJ2-5; 7 positions match TRBD2. The CDR3 is 14 amino acids. Losses at the gene ends were 5 bases for V and 3 bases for J; bases not matched to a gene: 6. Germline V lookup: CDR1 SGHVS, CDR2 FNYEAQ.

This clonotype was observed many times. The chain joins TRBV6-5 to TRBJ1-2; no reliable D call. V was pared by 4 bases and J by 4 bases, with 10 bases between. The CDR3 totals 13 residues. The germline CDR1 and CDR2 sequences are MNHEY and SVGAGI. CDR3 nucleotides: TGTGCCAGCAGTTTCGGCCCTACCTATGGCTACACCTTC. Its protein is CASSFGPTYGYTF.

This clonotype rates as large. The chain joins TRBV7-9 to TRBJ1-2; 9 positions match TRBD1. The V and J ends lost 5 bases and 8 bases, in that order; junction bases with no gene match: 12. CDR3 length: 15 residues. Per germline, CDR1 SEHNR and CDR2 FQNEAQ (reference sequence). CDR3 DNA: TGTGCCAGCAGCCCCCGGACAGGGGTTATGCTGGGCTACACCTTC. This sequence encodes CASSPRTGVMLGYTF.

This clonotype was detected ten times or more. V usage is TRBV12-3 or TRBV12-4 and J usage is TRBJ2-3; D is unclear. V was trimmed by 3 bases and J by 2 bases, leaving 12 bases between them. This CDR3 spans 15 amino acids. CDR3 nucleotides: TGTGCCAGCAGTTTGAGTGGACCCTACACAGATACGCAGTATTTT. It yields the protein CASSLSGPYTDTQYF.

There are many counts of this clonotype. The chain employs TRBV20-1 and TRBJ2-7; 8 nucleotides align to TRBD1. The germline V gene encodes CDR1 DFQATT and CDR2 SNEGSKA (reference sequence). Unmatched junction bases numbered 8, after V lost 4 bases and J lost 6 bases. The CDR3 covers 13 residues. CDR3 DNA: TGCAGTGCTACGGACAGGGTAGTATCCGAGCAGTACTTC. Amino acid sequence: CSATDRVVSEQYF.

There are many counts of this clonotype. The CDR3 sequence: CSVEKTVTRAEAFF. The CDR3 region has the DNA TGCAGCGTTGAGAAGACGGTGACGCGGGCTGAAGCTTTCTTT. The J gene is TRBJ1-1, the V gene TRBV29-1; D not resolved. The CDR3 runs 14 residues. Germline-derived CDR1 and CDR2 are SQVTM and ANQGSEA. The germline V and J ends were trimmed by 3 bases and 6 bases, with 17 bases remaining between them.